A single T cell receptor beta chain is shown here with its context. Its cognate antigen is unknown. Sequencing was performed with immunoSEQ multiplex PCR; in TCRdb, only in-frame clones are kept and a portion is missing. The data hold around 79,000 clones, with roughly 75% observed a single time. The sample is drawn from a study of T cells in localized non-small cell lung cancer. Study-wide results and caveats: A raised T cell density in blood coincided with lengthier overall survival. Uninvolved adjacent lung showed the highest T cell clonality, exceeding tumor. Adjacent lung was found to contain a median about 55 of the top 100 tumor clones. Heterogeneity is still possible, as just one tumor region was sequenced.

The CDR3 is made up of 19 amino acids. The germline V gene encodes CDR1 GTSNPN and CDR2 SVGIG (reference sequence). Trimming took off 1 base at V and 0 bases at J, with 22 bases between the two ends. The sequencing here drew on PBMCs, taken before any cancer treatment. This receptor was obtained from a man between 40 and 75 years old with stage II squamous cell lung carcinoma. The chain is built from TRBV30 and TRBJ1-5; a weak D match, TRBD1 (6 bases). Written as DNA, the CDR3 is TGTGCCTGGAGTGAAACCGGGACATCCTCTTGGTATAGCAATCAGCCCCAGCATTTT. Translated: CAWSETGTSSWYSNQPQHF.